This T cell receptor (beta chain) was identified in a study of shared clonotypes between healthy human individuals. Method: immunoSEQ multiplex PCR; TCRdb's copy keeps in-frame clones and lacks some. The table shows roughly 2.6 million clones, with more than 80% occurring only once. The CDR3 has 15 residues. Germline V gene sequence: CDR1 SGHRS, CDR2 YFSETQ. Trimming cost V 5 bases and J 0 bases; bases outside gene matches: 6. The J gene is TRBJ1-1, the V gene TRBV5-1; 8 nucleotides agree with TRBD1. The origin of this receptor is a man in his late teens or twenties in good health. Sample: naive CD4+ T cells sorted from blood. Subset here: CD45RA+ positively selected. CDR3: CASRGGQALNTEAFF. The DNA of the CDR3 is TGCGCCAGCAGGGGGGGACAGGCTTTGAACACTGAAGCTTTCTTT.